This is a list of T cell receptor beta chains from one sample in a study of T cells after yellow fever vaccination. TCRdb analysed the 5' RACE reads with MiXCR anew, one entry per CDR3 protein. The repertoire holds 300,000 to 350,000 distinct CDR3 sequences, with around 10% as singletons. The sample here was CD4+ T cells sorted from PBMCs, taken 45 days after the yellow fever booster vaccination. These receptors all stem from a man younger than 35 who received the YFV17D yellow fever vaccine. Both conserved end residues are part of each CDR3. A D gene is named only where the DNA matches it firmly. The listing skips clone size in some rows; elsewhere it reads once, few, many or a size class.

.	TRBJ1-1	TRBV12-3/TRBV12-4	.	TGTGCCAGCAGTTTAATCGGAGGGAGCACTGAAGCTTTCTTT	CASSLIGGSTEAFF
.	TRBJ1-2	TRBV2	few	TGTGCCAGCAGTGAAGGACGGACCTACTATGGCTACACCTTC	CASSEGRTYYGYTF
.	TRBJ1-1	TRBV7-2	.	TGTGCCAGCAGCCGTAATCAGGGCAACACTGAAGCTTTCTTT	CASSRNQGNTEAFF
TRBD1	TRBJ2-3	TRBV7-8	many	TGTGCCAGCAGCTTAGTAGGGGGCCCTAGCACAGATACGCAGTATTTT	CASSLVGGPSTDTQYF
.	TRBJ2-1	TRBV12-3/TRBV12-4	.	TGTGCCAGCAGCCCGGGACTGAGGGCCCATGAGCAGTTCTTC	CASSPGLRAHEQFF
.	TRBJ2-5	TRBV3-1	.	TGTGCCAGCACCGTCCGGGGGACTTATCGGCGGACCCAGTACTTC	CASTVRGTYRRTQYF
.	TRBJ2-2	TRBV5-1	.	TGCGCCAGCAGCTTCCCCGGACTTAACACCGGGGAGCTGTTTTTT	CASSFPGLNTGELFF
.	TRBJ2-3	TRBV2	.	TGTGCCGGGAGACAGACAGATACGCAGTATTTT	CAGRQTDTQYF
TRBD1	TRBJ2-3	TRBV19	.	TGTGCCAGTAGTGCGACAGGGGATTTAACAGATACGCAGTATTTT	CASSATGDLTDTQYF
TRBD2	TRBJ2-2	TRBV5-1	.	TGCGCCAGCAGCGCAACCAGCGGGGCCGGGGAGCTGTTTTTT	CASSATSGAGELFF
TRBD1	TRBJ1-1	TRBV28	many	TGTGCCAGCAAAGACAGGGGAAGGCCGGGACTCATGAACACTGAAGCTTTCTTT	CASKDRGRPGLMNTEAFF
.	TRBJ2-2	TRBV2	many	TGTGCCAGCAGCGTTGATTACACCGGGGAGCTGTTTTTT	CASSVDYTGELFF
.	TRBJ2-5	TRBV27	.	TGTGCCAGCAGTTTAGGAGGAACGGGCTGGGAGACCCAGTACTTC	CASSLGGTGWETQYF
.	TRBJ1-1	TRBV4-1	few	TGCGCCAGCAGCCAATCTTTCATGAACACTGAAGCTTTCTTT	CASSQSFMNTEAFF
TRBD2	TRBJ2-3	TRBV7-2	.	TGTGCCAGCAGCCGAAATAGCGGGGGGGCTGGAGATACGCAGTATTTT	CASSRNSGGAGDTQYF
.	TRBJ2-7	TRBV2	few	TGTGCCAGCAGTGCGGCAGGGGTCGAGCAGTACTTC	CASSAAGVEQYF
.	TRBJ2-3	TRBV12-3/TRBV12-4	many	TGTGCCAGCAGTTTCCCCAGGGGGGGAGATACGCAGTATTTT	CASSFPRGGDTQYF
.	TRBJ1-2	TRBV7-2	few	TGTGCCAGCAGCTTAGAAGCCTCGCAGTGGGGCTATGGCTACACCTTC	CASSLEASQWGYGYTF
.	TRBJ1-1	TRBV5-1	.	TGCGCCAGCAGCTTAACAGGGAATATGAACACTGAAGCTTTCTTT	CASSLTGNMNTEAFF
TRBD1	TRBJ2-5	TRBV12-3/TRBV12-4	once	TGTGCCAGCAGTAGAACCGGGACAGGGAGGGAGACCCAGTACTTC	CASSRTGTGRETQYF
TRBD2	TRBJ2-1	TRBV9	.	TGTGCCAGCAGCGCGCGGGTTAGCGGGGGGGAATGGGAGCAGTTCTTC	CASSARVSGGEWEQFF
.	TRBJ2-5	TRBV20-1	many	TGCAGTGCTAGTCTACTAGAAGGGGGGACCCAGTACTTC	CSASLLEGGTQYF
.	TRBJ2-2	TRBV20-1	few	TGCAGTGCTGGTCGGGAGCCGACCGGGGAGCTGTTTTTT	CSAGREPTGELFF
.	TRBJ2-4	TRBV24-1	.	TGTGCCACCAGTGATTTCCGCGGGTGTTTAGCCAAAAACATTCAGTACTTC	CATSDFRGCLAKNIQYF
.	TRBJ1-2	TRBV5-4	many	TGTGCCAGCAGCCCCACCGGACAGAACTATGGCTACACCTTC	CASSPTGQNYGYTF
.	TRBJ1-1	TRBV20-1	.	TGCAGTGCACCAGGGAATACTGAAGCTTTCTTT	CSAPGNTEAFF
.	TRBJ1-2	TRBV21-1	.	TGTGCCAGCAGCCAGAACGTACCATATGGCTACACCTTC	CASSQNVPYGYTF
.	TRBJ2-1	TRBV5-1	.	TGCGCCAGCAGCTTGGAACCCCAGGGGCGGAATGAGCAGTTCTTC	CASSLEPQGRNEQFF
TRBD2	TRBJ2-3	TRBV2	few	TGTGCCAGCAGAGTGACTAGCGGGGGTGCGCAGTATTTT	CASRVTSGGAQYF
TRBD1	TRBJ1-2	TRBV5-4	.	TGTGCCAGCAGCGATGGACAGGGGGGTTTGGCGGGCTACACCTTC	CASSDGQGGLAGYTF
TRBD1	TRBJ2-1	TRBV7-3	.	TGTGCCAGCAGCTTAAAACAGGGGGCGCCGGGGAATGAGCAGTTCTTC	CASSLKQGAPGNEQFF
.	TRBJ1-5	TRBV30	few	TGTGCCTGGAGTTCGGGGGGGGATAGCAATCAGCCCCAGCATTTT	CAWSSGGDSNQPQHF
TRBD2	TRBJ2-5	TRBV7-6	few	TGTGCCAGCAGCTCCACTAGCGGGGGCCTGACCCAGTACTTC	CASSSTSGGLTQYF
TRBD1	TRBJ1-3	TRBV6-5	.	TGTGCCAGCAGTTACCGGGACAGTTCCCGAAACACCATATATTTT	CASSYRDSSRNTIYF
TRBD1	TRBJ1-2	TRBV3-1	.	TGTGCCAGCAGCCAACTTGTGCAGGGGGCTACCGGCTACACCTTC	CASSQLVQGATGYTF
TRBD1	TRBJ2-1	TRBV29-1	many	TGCAGCGTTTTACCCGGGACAGGGGGGAATCACAATGAGCAGTTCTTC	CSVLPGTGGNHNEQFF
.	TRBJ2-3	TRBV3-1	few	TGTGCCAGCAGCCATCCCGACTTCACAGATACGCAGTATTTT	CASSHPDFTDTQYF
.	TRBJ2-3	TRBV20-1	.	TGCAGTGCTAGTTCGGGCAGGGGCGCAGATACGCAGTATTTT	CSASSGRGADTQYF
.	TRBJ1-3	TRBV21-1	few	TGTGCCAGCAGTAACGGGGGCTTAAGAAACACCATATATTTT	CASSNGGLRNTIYF
.	TRBJ1-6	TRBV7-9	many	TGTGCCAGCAGCTTGGGACACTATAATTCACCCCTCCACTTT	CASSLGHYNSPLHF
TRBD2	TRBJ2-3	TRBV5-1	.	TGCGCCAGCAGCTTCGGTAGCGGGGACGGCACAGATACGCAGTATTTT	CASSFGSGDGTDTQYF
.	TRBJ1-2	TRBV18	.	TGTGCCAGCTCACCGGGGCAGCTAAACGGCTACACCTTC	CASSPGQLNGYTF
.	TRBJ2-3	TRBV6-5	.	TGTGCCAGCAGCCGAGCAGGCTGGGGCACAGATACGCAGTATTTT	CASSRAGWGTDTQYF
.	TRBJ2-1	TRBV7-2	.	TGTGCCAGCAGCCGCGCCCCACAGGGATCTACTGGGAATGAGCAGTTCTTC	CASSRAPQGSTGNEQFF
.	TRBJ1-1	TRBV12-3/TRBV12-4	.	TGTGCCAGCAGTCGGGATGCTCGGACTGAAGCTTTCTTT	CASSRDARTEAFF
.	TRBJ1-1	TRBV4-1	.	TGCGCCAGCAGCCAAGTCGCCCGGGCCCTAAACACTGAAGCTTTCTTT	CASSQVARALNTEAFF
.	TRBJ2-7	TRBV30	many	TGTGCCTGGAGCGCTCGGGGCGAGCAGTACTTC	CAWSARGEQYF
.	TRBJ2-2	TRBV20-1	many	TGCAGTGCTATACCCCTTAACACCGGGGAGCTGTTTTTT	CSAIPLNTGELFF
TRBD1	TRBJ2-6	TRBV5-1	few	TGCGCCAGCAGCCGACAGGGTATTGCCTCTGGGGCCAACGTCCTGACTTTC	CASSRQGIASGANVLTF
.	TRBJ1-1	TRBV4-3	.	TGCGCCAGCAGCCAAGGCGGCCCGAGGACTGAAGCTTTCTTT	CASSQGGPRTEAFF
TRBD2	TRBJ2-3	TRBV5-1	few	TGCGCCAGCAGCTCTAGCGGGGGGGGCACAGATACGCAGTATTTT	CASSSSGGGTDTQYF